The 2 T cell receptor beta chains below were found in one sample sequenced in a study of blood T cell repertoires in COVID-19 (dated by TCRdb to 2020 to 2021). Libraries were constructed by the immunoSEQ multiplex PCR assay. The table was pulled from immuneACCESS by TCRdb, which kept in-frame rearrangements only. Such tables lose some clones; where checked, under half of the loss comes from unresolved V genes, and the rest has no known cause. The sample contains approximately 470,000 clones, approximately 90% of them found a single time. Clones ranked in the top ten supply approximately 0.7% of the sample. The sample taken for sequencing was PBMCs or T cells enriched from blood (not recorded which). These TCRs come from a woman in her late teens or twenties who had recovered from COVID-19.

The gene calls are TRBV30 and TRBJ2-1; D is possibly TRBD1 (6 bases). Trimming cost V 1 base and J 8 bases, with 15 bases left between them. Germline V CDR1 and CDR2: GTSNPN, SVGIG (reference sequence). The CDR3 is made up of 14 amino acids. The CDR3 spells CAWSAHRAGDEQFF. The DNA of the CDR3 is TGTGCCTGGAGTGCCCACAGGGCCGGCGATGAGCAGTTCTTC. Combining the CDR3 with reference TRBV30 and TRBJ2-1 gives the whole variable domain SQTIHQWPATLVQPVGSPLSLECTVEGTSNPNLYWYRQAAGRGLQLLFYSVGIGQISSEVPQNLSASRPQDRQFILSSKKLLLSDSGFYLCAWSAHRAGDEQFFGPGTRLTVL.

This clone was seen a few times. The chain links TRBV25-1 to TRBJ1-5; possible D gene TRBD1, 6 bases. Trimming left V 1 base short and J 7 bases short, with 8 bases between. The CDR3 is made up of 13 amino acids. Per germline, CDR1 MGHDK and CDR2 SYGVNS. CDR3 loop: CASSESGGQPQHF. CDR3 coding DNA: TGTGCCAGCAGTGAATCGGGGGGCCAGCCCCAGCATTTT.